This TCR beta chain was retrieved from a study of CD8 T cells in Susac syndrome. Whole-study context: Among the sequenced Susac syndrome patients, roughly six had active disease while 8 or 9 were in remission. Treatment at blood withdrawal was none, corticosteroids, or intravenous immunoglobulin alone in Susac syndrome patients. General study results and limits: CD4+ T cell repertoires in Susac syndrome exhibited no evidence of clonal expansion.

Trimming shortened V by 11 bases and J by 2 bases, and 15 bases separated the two germline ends. The CDR3 is 13 amino acids. Germline V gene data show CDR1 as MNHEY and CDR2 as SVGEGT. Random hexamers were used to reverse transcribe an amount of about 0.45 to 1 ug RNA. The immunoSEQ assay covered 54 Vbeta and 13 Jbeta segments for CDR3. Using its own MiXCR run on the immunoSEQ multiplex PCR reads, TCRdb lists one record per CDR3 protein. The sample holds a few hundred thousand distinct CDR3 sequences, about 95% seen once. Details on this clonotype: The antigen is not known.

The sequenced material came from CD4+ T cells from PBMCs. The clonotype was recovered from a human donor with Susac syndrome. This chain joins TRBV6-2 or TRBV6-3 and TRBJ1-1; D is unclear. The CDR3 bases are TGTGCCGCCCACACGGAGGGTAACACTGAAGCTTTCTTT. It is translated as CAAHTEGNTEAFF.